The 15 T cell receptor beta chains listed next were all sequenced from one sample in a study of human T cells and chemical hapten exposure. Time point specified: patch test 1, 2 weeks after DPC sensitization. Treatment defined: therapeutic diphenylcyclopropenone sensitization with weekly scalp DPC. TCRdb analysed the RACE reads with MiXCR anew, one entry per CDR3 protein. The sample includes tens of thousands of distinct CDR3 sequences, 9% to 9.5% seen only once; the top ten take about an eighth. Source: whole blood, taken in connection with sensitization to the hapten diphenylcyclopropenone (DPC). The source is a woman aged 40-49 years with alopecia areata. Some clones in this sample may be carry-over from other donors' samples.

This clonotype showed up many times. The chain links TRBV28 to TRBJ1-4; TRBD1 aligns across 7 bases. V lost 6 bases, J lost 5 bases, and 9 bases stayed unmatched. This CDR3 is built from 15 residues. The germline V gene encodes CDR1 MDHEN and CDR2 SYDVKM. CDR3 DNA sequence: TGTGCCAGCAGGCGAGGGGGCAGGCGAAATGAAAAACTGTTTTTT. Translation: CASRRGGRRNEKLFF.

This clonotype appeared a few times. V gene TRBV6-2 or TRBV6-3 combines with J gene TRBJ2-2, with no clear D. The V gene's germline CDR1 is MNHEY and CDR2 SVGEGT. The germline V and J ends were trimmed by 2 bases and 5 bases, with 6 bases remaining between them. This CDR3 spans 13 amino acids. CDR3 sequence (DNA): TGTGCCAGCAGTTACGTTGGGACCGGGGAGCTGTTTTTT. Its protein is CASSYVGTGELFF.

This clonotype was seen repeatedly, ten times or more. The V gene is TRBV6-1, the J gene TRBJ1-1; D gene ambiguous. Trimming stripped 4 bases from V and 12 bases from J, with 24 bases between. The CDR3 totals 15 residues. Germline-derived CDR1 and CDR2 are MNHNS and SASEGT. CDR3: CASSGAPGSADATFF. CDR3 in DNA: TGTGCCAGCAGTGGGGCCCCGGGAAGCGCCGACGCAACTTTCTTT.

The table lists this clonotype with many counts. The genes are TRBV19 and TRBJ1-2; D gene unclear. The ends were cut back, 3 bases at V and 3 bases at J, with 14 bases in the middle. Germline V gives CDR1 LNHDA, CDR2 SQIVND (reference sequence). The CDR3 extends over 15 amino acids. The CDR3 DNA is TGTGCCAGTAGTATGGCAGCCTCTGGGGACTATGGCTACACCTTC. This encodes CASSMAASGDYGYTF.

This clonotype occurred a few times. This chain joins TRBV7-2 and TRBJ1-1, with D unclear. This CDR3 spans 16 amino acids. Trimming left V 1 base short and J 2 bases short, with 14 bases between. Germline CDR1 and CDR2: SGHTA and FQGNSA. CDR3 loop: CASSLESAKLNTEAFF. The CDR3 DNA reads TGTGCCAGCAGCTTAGAGTCGGCAAAACTAAACACTGAAGCTTTCTTT.

The sample holds many counts of this clonotype. The chain carries TRBV9 and TRBJ2-2, with D uncertain. Germline CDR1 is SGDLS and CDR2 is YYNGEE. The CDR3 loop spans 12 amino acids. The V end was cut by 5 bases, the J end by 2 bases, with 4 bases between. The CDR3 is CASRQNTGELFF. Here the CDR3 DNA reads TGTGCCAGCAGGCAAAACACCGGGGAGCTGTTTTTT.

This clonotype was picked up one time. The junction departs from the called germline gene at one end, perhaps through a read error. The chain combines TRBV5-4 with TRBJ1-6; 7 bases are shared with TRBD1. The germline gives CDR1 SGHNT, CDR2 YYREEE (reference sequence). The CDR3 has 15 amino acids. CDR3 nucleotides: TGTGCCAGCAGATTGGGGACAGTAGGCGATTCACCCCTCCACTTT. It translates to CASRLGTVGDSPLHF.

This clonotype was detected many times. The chain uses TRBV12-3 or TRBV12-4 and TRBJ2-5; D may be TRBD1 (6 bases). Trimming removed 5 bases at V and 4 bases at J, with 11 bases between. The CDR3 covers 13 residues. The CDR3 bases are TGTGCCAGCAGTACAGGGTTGCGAGAGACCCAGTACTTC. It is translated as CASSTGLRETQYF.

This clonotype has a count of ten or more. This chain uses TRBV3-1 with TRBJ2-5; D gene ambiguous. Trimming took 1 base from V and 1 from J, leaving 7 bases between them. This CDR3 region has 14 residues. Germline CDR1 LGHDT, CDR2 YNNKEL (reference sequence). The CDR3 sequence: CASSQGRLQETQYF. The CDR3 DNA sequence: TGTGCCAGCAGCCAAGGACGGCTCCAAGAGACCCAGTACTTC.

Many counts were recorded for this clonotype. The chain is built from TRBV14 and TRBJ2-1; tentative D call: TRBD2 (6 bases). V was clipped by 4 bases and J by 1 base, with 14 bases between them. The CDR3 spans 16 residues. The germline V gene has CDR1 SGHDN and CDR2 FVKESK. Here the CDR3 DNA reads TGTGCCAGCAGCCCGTTGATCGGAGGGTCCTACAATGAGCAGTTCTTC. Amino acids: CASSPLIGGSYNEQFF.

A few counts support this clonotype. The chain employs TRBV4-1 and TRBJ2-7; D gene unclear. CDR3 length: 12 residues. V lost 2 bases to trimming and J lost 6 bases, with 8 bases between them. CDR1 and CDR2 from the germline V gene are MGHRA and YSYEKL. This CDR3 is CASSQPFGEQYF. CDR3 sequence (DNA): TGCGCCAGCAGCCAACCCTTCGGCGAGCAGTACTTC.

This clonotype was detected ten times or more. The V call is TRBV12-3 or TRBV12-4, the J call TRBJ1-1; possible D gene TRBD1, 6 bases. The CDR3 has 14 amino acids. The V end was cut by 6 bases, the J end by 0 bases, with 11 bases between. CDR3 sequence: CASSAGHLNTEAFF. CDR3 DNA sequence: TGTGCCAGCAGCGCGGGACATTTGAACACTGAAGCTTTCTTT.

A few counts support this clonotype. The V and J genes are TRBV7-2 and TRBJ1-6; the match to TRBD1 covers 9 bases. The length of the CDR3 is 15 residues. Germline values: CDR1 SGHTA, CDR2 FQGNSA. With 8 bases clipped from V and 8 bases from J, the junction kept 10 bases outside the gene matches. The CDR3 DNA reads as TGTGCCAGCGCAGTAATAGGACAGGGGCATTCACCCCTCCACTTT. Protein sequence: CASAVIGQGHSPLHF.

This clonotype was found many times. The V and J genes are TRBV2 and TRBJ1-5; possibly TRBD1 for D (6 bases). Germline CDR1 and CDR2: SNHLY and FYNNEI. The CDR3 spans 14 residues. V lost 1 base and J lost 9, with 13 bases in between. CDR3 DNA: TGTGCCAGCAGTGAAGGCGCAGGGGAGGGGCCCCAGCATTTT. Translating it yields CASSEGAGEGPQHF.

The sample holds many counts of this clonotype. The chain combines TRBV5-6 with TRBJ1-5; tentatively, D is TRBD1 (5 bases). Per the germline V gene, CDR1 is SGHDT and CDR2 is YYEEEE. Trimming shortened V by 6 bases and J by 0 bases, and 19 bases separated the two germline ends. The CDR3 runs 17 residues. CDR3 amino acids: CASIEGQNFYSNQPQHF. As DNA, the CDR3 is TGTGCCAGCATCGAGGGGCAGAACTTTTATAGCAATCAGCCCCAGCATTTT.